This T cell receptor (beta chain) is drawn from a study of OX40 agonist ivuxolimab in advanced cancers. The wider study: Ivuxolimab was delivered to patients intravenously every 2 weeks at doses spanning 0.01 to 10 mg/kg.

Findings and caveats of the study: Some nonresponders likewise displayed low normalized T-cell clonal expansion.

Notes on this clone: Its antigen is not identified.

Exclusion applied to patients with autoimmune disease history or systemic immunosuppression. The CDR3 totals 14 residues. Germline V CDR1 and CDR2: SGHVS, FNYEAQ. V was pared by 5 bases and J by 6 bases, with 15 bases between. Clones were read by immunoSEQ multiplex PCR, and TCRdb kept only the in-frame ones, dropping some. The sample records tens of thousands of clones, 65% to 80% being singletons. Sequenced material: CD4+ or CD8+ T cells sorted from blood, taken in a trial of the OX40 agonist ivuxolimab. This clonotype was sampled from an adult with an advanced solid tumor such as melanoma, head and neck, liver or kidney cancer. The gene calls are TRBV7-6 and TRBJ2-3; D uncertain. For the CDR3, the DNA is TGTGCCAGCAGCCGTGGGCCAGCCGGGGATACGCAGTATTTT. Encoded protein: CASSRGPAGDTQYF.